The 8 T cell receptor beta chains below were found in one sample sequenced in a study of T cell changes during pregnancy in multiple sclerosis. TCRdb's copy holds only in-frame clones and misses some; the assay was immunoSEQ multiplex PCR. Of about 70,000 clones listed, approximately 92% are singletons. The specimen was peripheral blood, collected in the third trimester of pregnancy. The origin of the receptors is a female donor with multiple sclerosis, enrolled in a pregnancy study.

V usage is TRBV11-2 and J usage is TRBJ2-1; a weak D match, TRBD2 (5 bases). The CDR3 sequence is 13 residues long. Trimming removed 1 base from V and 8 bases from J, with 9 bases in between. Looked up from germline, CDR1 is SGHAT and CDR2 is FQNNGV. The CDR3 sequence is CASSLVMRDEQFF. The CDR3 DNA is TGTGCCAGCAGCTTAGTTATGCGGGATGAGCAGTTCTTC.

The chain employs TRBV5-1 and TRBJ2-2; TRBD2 aligns across 9 bases. The CDR3 has 14 amino acids. V shed 7 bases, J shed 6 bases, and the junction held 7 bases outside the gene matches. Per germline, CDR1 SGHRS and CDR2 YFSETQ. DNA for the CDR3: TGCGCCAGCTTCGCTAGCGGGATTCCCGGGGAGCTGTTTTTT. It is translated as CASFASGIPGELFF. Together with reference TRBV5-1 and TRBJ2-2, the CDR3 gives the full variable domain: KAGVTQTPRYLIKTRGQQVTLSCSPISGHRSVSWYQQTPGQGLQFLFEYFSETQRNKGNFPGRFSGRQFSNSRSEMNVSTLELGDSALYLCASFASGIPGELFFGEGSRLTVL.

V usage is TRBV7-2 and J usage is TRBJ2-5, with D possibly being TRBD1 (5 bases). The last part of the DNA fits TRBJ2-7 better; the J call may be wrong. CDR1 SGHTA and CDR2 FQGNSA come from the germline V gene. The CDR3 contains 13 residues. CDR3: CASSSRVTYEQYF. The CDR3 DNA follows: TGTGCCAGCAGCTCCAGGGTGACCTACGAGCAGTACTTC.

The gene calls are TRBV30 and TRBJ1-2; TRBD1 matches at 7 bases. The trim removed 1 base at V and 8 bases at J, leaving 7 bases unmatched. The length of the CDR3 is 13 residues. The germline gives CDR1 GTSNPN, CDR2 SVGIG (reference sequence). Written as DNA, the CDR3 is TGTGCCTGGAGTGGGACAGGTTTGGGCGGCTACACCTTC. Translating gives CAWSGTGLGGYTF.

The chain uses TRBV5-1 and TRBJ2-7, with TRBD1 matching 11 bases. Trimming took 4 bases from V and 2 from J; bases not matched to a gene: 8. Germline lookup yields CDR1 SGHRS and CDR2 YFSETQ. The CDR3 contains 16 residues. The CDR3 region has the DNA TGCGCCAGCAGCGACAACCGGGACAGGGGGACCTACGAGCAGTACTTC. Translated: CASSDNRDRGTYEQYF.

The V and J genes are TRBV11-3 and TRBJ2-5; 7 nucleotides align to TRBD1. Germline V gene data show CDR1 as SGHNT and CDR2 as YENEEA. With 5 bases clipped from V and 11 bases from J, the junction kept 17 bases outside the gene matches. The CDR3 has 15 residues. CDR3 sequence (DNA): TGTGCCAGCAGCCTGAGGGACAGAGGTACTAATTCACAGTACTTC. Its translation: CASSLRDRGTNSQYF. The complete variable domain, with remaining parts taken from reference TRBV11-3 and TRBJ2-5, reads EAGVVQSPRYKIIEKKQPVAFWCNPISGHNTLYWYLQNLGQGPELLIRYENEEAVDDSQLPKDRFSAERLKGVDSTLKIQPAELGDSAVYLCASSLRDRGTNSQYFGPGTRLLVL.

The chain recombines TRBV6-6 with TRBJ2-7, with 10 positions matching TRBD2. Unmatched junction bases numbered 5, after V lost 5 bases and J lost 1 base. The germline V gene has CDR1 MNHNY and CDR2 SVGAGI (reference sequence). The CDR3 is 15 residues long. The CDR3 spells CASSSGRARSYEQYF. The CDR3 region has the DNA TGTGCCAGCAGTAGCGGGAGGGCCCGTTCCTACGAGCAGTACTTC.

V is TRBV18 and J is TRBJ1-4; 7 bases line up with TRBD1. Germline CDR1 is KGHSH and CDR2 is LQKENI. There are 15 residues in the CDR3. V lost 5 bases, J lost 4 bases, and 7 bases stayed unmatched. CDR3 bases: TGTGCCAGCTCAACCAGGGACAGCCTTAATGAAAAACTGTTTTTT. Protein: CASSTRDSLNEKLFF.